The sequence of this TCR beta chain was determined in a study of blood T cell repertoires in COVID-19. The overall study: The United States, Italy and Spain supplied acute and convalescent COVID-19 samples.

V lost 6 bases and J 8 bases, leaving 16 bases between the germline ends. The germline CDR1 and CDR2 sequences are MDHEN and SYDVKM. The CDR3 extends over 13 amino acids. Original data processing: Amplifying reference gene primers gave estimates of nucleated cell counts. Sequencing was performed with immunoSEQ multiplex PCR; in TCRdb, only in-frame clones are kept and a portion is missing. The DNA was the basis for D and trimming; V, J and clone size are from that table. The sample holds approximately 69,000 clones; 81% are singletons and the top ten take roughly 20%. This receptor was taken from a woman aged 70-85 years with acute or convalescent COVID-19. The sample taken for sequencing was peripheral blood. This sequence joins TRBV28 and TRBJ1-2, with TRBD1 as a possible D gene (6 bases). CDR3 residues: CASRLTGTGGYTF. As DNA, the CDR3 is TGTGCCAGCAGGCTTACAGGGACGGGGGGCTACACCTTC.